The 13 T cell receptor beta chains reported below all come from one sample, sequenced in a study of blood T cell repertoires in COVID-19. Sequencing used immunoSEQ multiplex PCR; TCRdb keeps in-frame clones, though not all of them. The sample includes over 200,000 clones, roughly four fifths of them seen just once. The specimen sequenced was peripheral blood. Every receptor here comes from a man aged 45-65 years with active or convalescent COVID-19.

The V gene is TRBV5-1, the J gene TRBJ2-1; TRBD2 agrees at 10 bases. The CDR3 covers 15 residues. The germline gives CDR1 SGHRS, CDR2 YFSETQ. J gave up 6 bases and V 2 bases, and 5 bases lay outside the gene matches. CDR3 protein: CASSLLAGSGNEQFF. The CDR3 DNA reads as TGCGCCAGCAGCTTACTAGCGGGGTCGGGCAATGAGCAGTTCTTC.

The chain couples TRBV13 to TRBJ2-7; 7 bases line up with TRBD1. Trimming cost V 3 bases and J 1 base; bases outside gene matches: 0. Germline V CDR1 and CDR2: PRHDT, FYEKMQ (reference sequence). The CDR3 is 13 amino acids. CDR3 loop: CASSLGQSYEQYF. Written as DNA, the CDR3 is TGTGCCAGCAGCTTGGGACAGTCCTACGAGCAGTACTTC.

The CDR3 region has the DNA TGCGCCAGCAGCCGCACAGGGGGAAGCCTGAACACTGAAGCTTTCTTT. This encodes CASSRTGGSLNTEAFF. This sequence joins TRBV4-1 and TRBJ1-1; TRBD1 aligns across 8 bases. This CDR3 has 16 residues. The germline V gene has CDR1 MGHRA and CDR2 YSYEKL. V shed 4 bases, J shed 0 bases, and the junction held 7 bases outside the gene matches.

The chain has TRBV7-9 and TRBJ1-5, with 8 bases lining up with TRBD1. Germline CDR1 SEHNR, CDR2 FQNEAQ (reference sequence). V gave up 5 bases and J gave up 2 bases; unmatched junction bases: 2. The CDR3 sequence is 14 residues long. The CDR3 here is CASSQGQGNQPQHF. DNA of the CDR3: TGTGCCAGCAGCCAGGGACAGGGCAATCAGCCCCAGCATTTT.

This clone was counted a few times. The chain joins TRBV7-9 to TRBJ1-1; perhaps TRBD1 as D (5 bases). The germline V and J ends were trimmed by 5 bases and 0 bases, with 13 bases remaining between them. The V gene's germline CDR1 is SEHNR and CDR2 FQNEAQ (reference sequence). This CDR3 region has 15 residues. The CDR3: CASSPPAGLNTEAFF. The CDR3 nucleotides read TGTGCCAGCAGCCCCCCCGCAGGGCTGAACACTGAAGCTTTCTTT.

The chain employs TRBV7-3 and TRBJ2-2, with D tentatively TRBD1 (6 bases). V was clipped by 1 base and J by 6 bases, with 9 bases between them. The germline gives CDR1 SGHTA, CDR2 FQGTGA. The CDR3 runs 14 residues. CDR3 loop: CASSLSRGAGELFF. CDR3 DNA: TGTGCCAGCAGCTTAAGCAGGGGTGCCGGGGAGCTGTTTTTT.

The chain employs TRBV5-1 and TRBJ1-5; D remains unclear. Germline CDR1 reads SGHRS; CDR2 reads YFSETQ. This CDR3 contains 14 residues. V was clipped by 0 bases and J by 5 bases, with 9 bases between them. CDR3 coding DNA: TGCGCCAGCAGCTTGGACGGCGGGGATCAGCCCCAGCATTTT. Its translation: CASSLDGGDQPQHF.

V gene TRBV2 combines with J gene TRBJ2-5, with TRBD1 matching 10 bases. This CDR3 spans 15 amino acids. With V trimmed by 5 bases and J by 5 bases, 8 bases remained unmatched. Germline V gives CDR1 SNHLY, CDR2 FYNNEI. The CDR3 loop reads CASSSGQGSWETQYF. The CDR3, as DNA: TGTGCCAGCAGTTCGGGACAGGGGAGTTGGGAGACCCAGTACTTC.

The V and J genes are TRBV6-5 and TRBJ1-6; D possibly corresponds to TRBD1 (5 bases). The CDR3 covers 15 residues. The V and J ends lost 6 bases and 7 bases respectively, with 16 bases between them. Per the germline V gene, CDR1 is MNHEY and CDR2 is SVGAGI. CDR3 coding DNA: TGTGCCAGCAGGAGTTCGGTGGGGCTGAATTCACCCCTCCACTTT. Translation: CASRSSVGLNSPLHF.

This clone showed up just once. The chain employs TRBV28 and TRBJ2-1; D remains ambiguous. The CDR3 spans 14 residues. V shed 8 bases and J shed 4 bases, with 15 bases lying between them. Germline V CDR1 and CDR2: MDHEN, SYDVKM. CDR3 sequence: CASRGHDDYNEQFF. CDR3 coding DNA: TGTGCCAGCCGTGGGCACGATGATTACAATGAGCAGTTCTTC.

This CDR3 reads CASSQVGGAGDTQYF. CDR3 bases: TGTGCCAGCAGCCAAGTTGGGGGGGCAGGGGATACGCAGTATTTT. The chain employs TRBV4-2 and TRBJ2-3; maybe TRBD2 (7 bases). V was clipped by 1 base and J by 6 bases, with 14 bases between them. Germline CDR1 and CDR2: LGHNA and YNFKEQ. The CDR3 is 15 residues long.

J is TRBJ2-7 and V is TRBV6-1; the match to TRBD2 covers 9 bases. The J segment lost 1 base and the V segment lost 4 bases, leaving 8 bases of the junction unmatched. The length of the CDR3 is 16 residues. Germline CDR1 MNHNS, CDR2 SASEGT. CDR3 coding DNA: TGTGCCAGCAGTGCCCATAGCGGGGGCCTTTCCTACGAGCAGTACTTC. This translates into CASSAHSGGLSYEQYF.

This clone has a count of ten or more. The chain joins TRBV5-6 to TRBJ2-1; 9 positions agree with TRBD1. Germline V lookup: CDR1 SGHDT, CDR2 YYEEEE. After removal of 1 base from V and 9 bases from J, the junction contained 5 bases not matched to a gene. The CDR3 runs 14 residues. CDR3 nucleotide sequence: TGTGCCAGCAGCTTGAGACAGGGGGTCGGTGAGCAGTTCTTC. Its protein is CASSLRQGVGEQFF.